This is a list of T cell receptor beta chains from one sample in a study of regulatory T cells in long-lasting Graves disease. TCRdb fed the multiplex PCR reads into MiXCR, producing one record per CDR3 protein. Here the sample spans roughly 500,000 distinct CDR3 sequences, around a fifth being singletons. The material sequenced was peripheral blood mononuclear cells (PBMCs), taken when the disease was refractory, from a patient treated with antithyroid drugs. All receptors come from a female donor with Graves disease. CDR3s include the opening cysteine and the closing phenylalanine or tryptophan. A D gene is named only where the DNA matches it firmly. Clone sizes are given selectively: once, few, many, or a class where the clone is expanded.

few,.,TRBJ1-1,TRBV5-1,CASSGGITANTEAFF,TGCGCCAGCAGCGGAGGGATTACAGCGAACACTGAAGCTTTCTTT
few,.,TRBJ1-2,TRBV7-2,CASSRQPSSVGYTF,TGTGCCAGCAGCCGACAGCCCTCCTCAGTTGGCTACACCTTC
many,TRBD1,TRBJ1-2,TRBV7-2,CASSLGQANYGYTF,TGTGCCAGCAGCCTCGGACAGGCTAACTATGGCTACACCTTC
.,.,TRBJ1-1,TRBV4-2,CASSQLDDRNTEAFF,TGTGCCAGCAGCCAACTCGATGACAGGAACACTGAAGCTTTCTTT
few,TRBD1,TRBJ2-7,TRBV10-3,CAISPTGDEQYF,TGTGCCATTTCGCCGACAGGGGACGAGCAGTACTTC
.,.,TRBJ1-3,TRBV9,CASSAGRNSGNTIYF,TGTGCCAGCAGTGCAGGACGGAACTCTGGAAACACCATATATTTT
few,TRBD1,TRBJ1-4,TRBV30,CAWSMGQEDEKLFF,TGTGCCTGGAGTATGGGACAGGAAGATGAAAAACTGTTTTTT
.,.,TRBJ1-3,TRBV7-2,CASSSLGLSSGNTIYF,TGTGCCAGCAGCTCCTTGGGTCTAAGCTCTGGAAACACCATATATTTT
many,TRBD1,TRBJ1-1,TRBV20-1,CSARGRGLGNTEAFF,TGCAGTGCTAGAGGAAGGGGGCTCGGGAACACTGAAGCTTTCTTT
.,TRBD2,TRBJ2-3,TRBV6-2/TRBV6-3,CASIRLAGGTDTQYF,TGTGCCAGCATTCGACTAGCGGGGGGCACAGATACGCAGTATTTT
many,.,TRBJ1-1,TRBV6-4,CASTKTRTSNTEAFF,TGTGCCAGCACTAAAACCCGGACATCCAACACTGAAGCTTTCTTT
many,.,TRBJ2-5,TRBV28,CASSLPSPETQYF,TGTGCCAGCAGTTTACCTAGTCCCGAGACCCAGTACTTC
many,.,TRBJ1-2,TRBV12-3/TRBV12-4,CASSFNPGSPTSSGYTF,TGTGCCAGCAGTTTTAACCCAGGCTCGCCAACCAGCTCTGGCTACACCTTC
many,.,TRBJ1-5,TRBV28,CASRKQASNQPQHF,TGTGCCAGCAGGAAACAGGCTAGCAATCAGCCCCAGCATTTT
many,.,TRBJ1-5,TRBV2,CASTGQALSNQPQHF,TGTGCCAGCACCGGGCAGGCTCTTAGCAATCAGCCCCAGCATTTT
many,TRBD1,TRBJ1-3,TRBV28,CASSLGQGVYTIYF,TGTGCCAGCAGTTTGGGACAGGGTGTGTACACCATATATTTT
many,.,TRBJ2-7,TRBV6-2/TRBV6-3,CASSYEAGTYEQYF,TGTGCCAGCAGTTACGAAGCCGGCACCTACGAGCAGTACTTC
few,.,TRBJ2-7,TRBV20-1,CSGGRGGALEQYF,TGCAGTGGGGGGAGAGGGGGGGCCTTAGAGCAGTACTTC
many,.,TRBJ2-7,TRBV28,CASSITGSWYEQYF,TGTGCCAGCAGTATCACGGGGTCGTGGTACGAGCAGTACTTC
many,.,TRBJ1-5,TRBV2,CASSPSSNQPQHF,TGTGCCAGCTCGCCGTCTAGCAATCAGCCCCAGCATTTT
.,.,TRBJ1-5,TRBV7-6,CASSPTRDVVDQPQHF,TGTGCCAGCAGCCCAACCCGGGACGTAGTCGATCAGCCCCAGCATTTT
many,TRBD1,TRBJ2-5,TRBV28,CASRYRGETQYF,TGTGCCAGCAGATACAGGGGAGAGACCCAGTACTTC
many,.,TRBJ1-1,TRBV2,CASSIGGWNTEAFF,TGTGCCAGCAGTATCGGGGGTTGGAACACTGAAGCTTTCTTT
few,TRBD2,TRBJ2-2,TRBV5-4,CASSSTGGATGELFF,TGTGCCAGCAGCTCGACGGGGGGGGCCACCGGGGAGCTGTTTTTT
many,TRBD1,TRBJ1-1,TRBV10-3,CAISAQGVNTEAFF,TGTGCCATCAGTGCACAGGGGGTGAACACTGAAGCTTTCTTT
few,.,TRBJ2-7,TRBV5-1,CASSRLGSSYEQYF,TGCGCCAGCAGCAGACTGGGGAGCTCCTACGAGCAGTACTTC
.,TRBD2,TRBJ2-7,TRBV19,CASSILAGRGEQYF,TGTGCCAGTAGTATTCTAGCGGGAAGGGGCGAGCAGTACTTC
many,TRBD2,TRBJ2-7,TRBV28,CASSFASGPYEQYF,TGTGCCAGCAGTTTCGCTAGCGGACCCTACGAGCAGTACTTC
.,.,TRBJ1-2,TRBV6-1,CASSEELLYGYTF,TGTGCCAGCAGTGAAGAGCTTCTTTATGGCTACACCTTC
few,.,TRBJ2-2,TRBV6-2/TRBV6-3,CASNPDRNTGELFF,TGTGCCAGCAACCCGGACAGGAACACCGGGGAGCTGTTTTTT
many,TRBD1,TRBJ2-5,TRBV7-6,CASSPLEGQGFQETQYF,TGTGCCAGCAGCCCCTTGGAGGGACAGGGTTTCCAAGAGACCCAGTACTTC
many,TRBD1,TRBJ2-5,TRBV7-2,CASSFDRGRGETQYF,TGTGCCAGCAGCTTTGACAGGGGACGGGGAGAGACCCAGTACTTC
many,.,TRBJ1-1,TRBV12-3/TRBV12-4,CASSWQGGDTEAFF,TGTGCCAGCAGTTGGCAGGGAGGGGACACTGAAGCTTTCTTT
.,TRBD1,TRBJ2-5,TRBV30,CAWSRDRGFQETQYF,TGTGCCTGGAGCCGGGACAGGGGATTCCAAGAGACCCAGTACTTC
.,TRBD2,TRBJ2-2,TRBV30,CAWTTFSGSGELFF,TGTGCCTGGACTACTTTTAGCGGGAGTGGGGAGCTGTTTTTT